This T cell receptor (beta chain) was sequenced for a study of regulatory T cells in long-lasting Graves disease. This clonotype was picked up many times. Library construction for TCR beta used iRepertoire HTBI primers and Arm-PCR of CDR3 regions. TCRdb called the multiplex PCR reads again in MiXCR, with one record for every CDR3 protein. The sample comprises 450,000 to 650,000 distinct CDR3 sequences, about 16% of which are singletons, and approximately 25% rests with the top ten. Time point specified: newly diagnosed GD, antithyroid drugs for less than 3 months. TCR sequences were obtained from RNA taken from PBMCs. Separately, the same data were catalogued under a study of T cells in Graves' hyperthyroidism and ophthalmopathy. From that second work: Researchers found most expanded thyroid clonotypes above 0.001 in blood as well. Before onset, by a median of approximately 5.9 months, the model predicted ophthalmopathy.

The sequence was obtained from a woman aged 40 to 65 with Graves disease. The sequences come from peripheral blood mononuclear cells (PBMCs), collected at new diagnosis, from a patient treated with antithyroid drugs.

In nucleotides, the CDR3 is TGTGCCAGCAGAGAGGGTACACCTGGAAACACCATATATTTT. Amino acid sequence: CASREGTPGNTIYF. J is TRBJ1-3 and V is TRBV13; D is unresolved. The CDR3 consists of 14 residues. Germline V gene sequence: CDR1 PRHDT, CDR2 FYEKMQ (reference sequence). V was shortened by 6 bases and J by 2 bases, with 11 bases between the two germline ends. The full variable domain, in which reference TRBV13 and TRBJ1-3 provide the parts outside the CDR3, is AAGVIQSPRHLIKEKRETATLKCYPIPRHDTVYWYQQGPGQDPQFLISFYEKMQSDKGSIPDRFSAQQFSDYHSELNMSSLELGDSALYFCASREGTPGNTIYFGEGSWLTVV.